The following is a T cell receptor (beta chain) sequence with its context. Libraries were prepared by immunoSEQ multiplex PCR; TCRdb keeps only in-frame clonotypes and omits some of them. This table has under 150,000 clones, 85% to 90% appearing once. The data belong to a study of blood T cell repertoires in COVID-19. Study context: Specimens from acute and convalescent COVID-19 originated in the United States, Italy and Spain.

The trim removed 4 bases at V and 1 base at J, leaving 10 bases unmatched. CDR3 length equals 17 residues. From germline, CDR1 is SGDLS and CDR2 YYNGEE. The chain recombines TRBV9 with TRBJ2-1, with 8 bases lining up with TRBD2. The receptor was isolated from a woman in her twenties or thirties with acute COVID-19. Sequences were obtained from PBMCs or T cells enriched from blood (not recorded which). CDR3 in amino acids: CASSPSPQRGSYNEQFF. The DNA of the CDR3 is TGTGCCAGCAGCCCGAGTCCCCAGCGGGGGTCCTACAATGAGCAGTTCTTC.